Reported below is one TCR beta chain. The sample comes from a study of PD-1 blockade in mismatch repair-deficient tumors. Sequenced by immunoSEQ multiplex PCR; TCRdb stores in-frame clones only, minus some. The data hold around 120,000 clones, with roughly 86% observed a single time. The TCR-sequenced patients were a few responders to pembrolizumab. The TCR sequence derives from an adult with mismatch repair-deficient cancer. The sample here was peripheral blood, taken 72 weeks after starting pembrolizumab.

This CDR3 reads CASSESGTSGLGSYNEQFF. The CDR3 nucleotides read TGCGCCAGCAGTGAGTCGGGGACTAGCGGGTTGGGCTCCTACAATGAGCAGTTCTTC. The rearrangement uses TRBV10-1 and TRBJ2-1; 12 bases fit TRBD2. With V trimmed by 0 bases and J by 0 bases, 6 bases remained unmatched. Germline values: CDR1 WNHNN, CDR2 SYGVQD (reference sequence). CDR3 length: 19 residues.